The source of this TCR beta chain is a study of blood T cell repertoires in COVID-19. The wider study: From T cells, B-cell-depleted T cells, or PBMCs came the material, which was cDNA or gDNA.

Produced via immunoSEQ multiplex PCR; TCRdb's table is partial and in-frame only. The sample records roughly 74,000 clones, around nine tenths being singletons. Deletions cut 5 bases from V and 1 base from J, with 11 bases between. The CDR3 is 15 residues long. Germline V CDR1 and CDR2: SGHTA, FQGNSA. The chain links TRBV7-2 to TRBJ2-2; D is perhaps TRBD1 (6 bases). This receptor was identified in a woman of 80 years or more with active or convalescent COVID-19. The sequencing sample was made of peripheral blood. The DNA for the CDR3 is TGTGCCAGCAGCCCGCGGACAGTGAACACCGGGGAGCTGTTTTTT. Protein sequence: CASSPRTVNTGELFF.